These 8 T cell receptor beta chains were all obtained from the same sample, sequenced in a study of blood T cell repertoires in COVID-19. Data came from immunoSEQ multiplex PCR; TCRdb stores just in-frame clones and leaves some out. The repertoire holds under 300,000 clones, with 80% to 90% as singletons. The sequenced sample was PBMCs or T cells enriched from blood (not recorded which). These receptor sequences come from a woman between 18 and 29 years old who had recovered from COVID-19.

This clone appeared a few times. V usage is TRBV7-8 and J usage is TRBJ2-1, with D possibly matching TRBD1 (6 bases). This CDR3 comprises 14 residues. The V gene's germline CDR1 is SGHVS and CDR2 FQNEAQ. The V end was cut by 4 bases, the J end by 8 bases, with 15 bases between. The CDR3 DNA reads TGTGCCAGCAGCTCAAATGGACAGACGGATGAGCAGTTCTTC. Translated, it gives CASSSNGQTDEQFF.

V is TRBV7-8 and J is TRBJ2-7; 9 bases agree with TRBD2. The J segment lost 4 bases and the V segment lost 1 base, leaving 2 bases of the junction unmatched. There are 14 residues in the CDR3. Per the germline V gene, CDR1 is SGHVS and CDR2 is FQNEAQ. CDR3 sequence reads: CASSLGTSVYEQYF. The CDR3 coding sequence is TGTGCCAGCAGCTTAGGGACTAGCGTGTACGAGCAGTACTTC.

The chain is built from TRBV24-1 and TRBJ2-2, with no clear D. The CDR3 has 15 residues. The V gene's germline CDR1 is KGHDR and CDR2 SFDVKD. Deletions cut 7 bases from V and 4 bases from J, with 15 bases between. The CDR3 spells CATSSAGSSTGELFF. For the CDR3, the DNA is TGTGCCACCAGCTCCGCCGGGTCATCCACCGGGGAGCTGTTTTTT.

This sequence joins TRBV14 and TRBJ1-2; D remains unclear. CDR1 and CDR2 (germline): SGHDN, FVKESK. V dropped 1 base and J dropped 7 bases, with 16 bases sitting between them. The CDR3 loop spans 15 amino acids. The CDR3 loop reads CASSQVGVILFGYTF. The CDR3, as DNA: TGTGCCAGCAGCCAAGTCGGGGTGATCCTCTTTGGCTACACCTTC.

The J gene is TRBJ2-3, the V gene TRBV6-6; maybe TRBD1 (6 bases). Germline values: CDR1 MNHNY, CDR2 SVGAGI (reference sequence). The CDR3 is 16 amino acids. Trimming stripped 10 bases from V and 4 bases from J, with 24 bases between. CDR3 nucleotide sequence: TGTGCCACCGTCTCAAGACAGGCTTGGCGCCCAGATACGCAGTATTTT. Protein product: CATVSRQAWRPDTQYF.

The chain carries TRBV2 and TRBJ1-1, with 7 bases identical to TRBD1. This CDR3 comprises 14 residues. The V segment lost 6 bases and the J segment 1 base; nucleotides outside the gene matches: 5. Germline V gene sequence: CDR1 SNHLY, CDR2 FYNNEI. The CDR3 DNA sequence: TGTGCCAGCAGGAAGACAGGGCAGAACACTGAAGCTTTCTTT. Protein sequence: CASRKTGQNTEAFF.

The chain carries TRBV5-8 and TRBJ1-6, with 9 positions matching TRBD1. After removal of 3 bases from V and 4 bases from J, the junction contained 2 bases not matched to a gene. Germline values: CDR1 SGHTS, CDR2 YDEGEE. There are 15 residues in the CDR3. CDR3 protein: CASSSGQGYNSPLHF. The CDR3 nucleotides read TGTGCCAGCAGCTCGGGACAGGGTTATAATTCACCCCTCCACTTT.

The CDR3 region is CASSLGGRQNTEAFF. The CDR3 DNA reads as TGCGCCAGCAGCTTGGGGGGGCGGCAGAACACTGAAGCTTTCTTT. This rearrangement joins TRBV5-1 to TRBJ1-1; D possibly corresponds to TRBD1 (6 bases). The CDR3 runs to 15 residues. CDR1 is SGHRS and CDR2 is YFSETQ in the germline V gene. Trimming took 0 bases from V and 1 from J, leaving 10 bases between them. The full variable domain, in which reference TRBV5-1 and TRBJ1-1 provide the parts outside the CDR3, is KAGVTQTPRYLIKTRGQQVTLSCSPISGHRSVSWYQQTPGQGLQFLFEYFSETQRNKGNFPGRFSGRQFSNSRSEMNVSTLELGDSALYLCASSLGGRQNTEAFFGQGTRLTVV.